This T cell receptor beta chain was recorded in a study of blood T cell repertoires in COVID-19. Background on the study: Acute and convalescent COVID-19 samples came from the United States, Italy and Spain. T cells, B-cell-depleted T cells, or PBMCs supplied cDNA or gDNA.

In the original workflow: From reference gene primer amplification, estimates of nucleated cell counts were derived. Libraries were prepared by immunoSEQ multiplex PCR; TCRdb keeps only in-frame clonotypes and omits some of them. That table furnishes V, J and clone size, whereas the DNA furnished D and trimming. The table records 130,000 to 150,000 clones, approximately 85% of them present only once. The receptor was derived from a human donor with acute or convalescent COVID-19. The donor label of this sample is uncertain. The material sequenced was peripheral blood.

CDR3 amino acids: CASSSAFSRIMNTEAFF. In DNA, the CDR3 is TGTGCCAGTAGTTCGGCCTTCTCTAGGATCATGAACACTGAAGCTTTCTTT. The V call is TRBV19, the J call TRBJ1-1; D not resolved. V dropped 5 bases and J dropped 0 bases, with 19 bases sitting between them. Per the germline V gene, CDR1 is LNHDA and CDR2 is SQIVND (reference sequence). The CDR3 is 17 residues long.